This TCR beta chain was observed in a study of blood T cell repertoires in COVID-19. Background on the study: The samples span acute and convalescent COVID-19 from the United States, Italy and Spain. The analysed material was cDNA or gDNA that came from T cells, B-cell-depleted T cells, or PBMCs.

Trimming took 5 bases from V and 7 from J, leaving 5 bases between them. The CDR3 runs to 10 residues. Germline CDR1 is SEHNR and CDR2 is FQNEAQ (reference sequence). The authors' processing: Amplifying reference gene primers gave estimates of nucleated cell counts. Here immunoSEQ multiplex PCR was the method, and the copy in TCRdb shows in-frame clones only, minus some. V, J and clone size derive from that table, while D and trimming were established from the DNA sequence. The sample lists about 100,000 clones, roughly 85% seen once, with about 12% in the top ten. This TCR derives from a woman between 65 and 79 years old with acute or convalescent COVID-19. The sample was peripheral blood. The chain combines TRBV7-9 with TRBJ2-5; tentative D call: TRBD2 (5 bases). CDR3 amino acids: CASSRGTQYF. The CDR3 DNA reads TGTGCCAGCAGCCGGGGGACCCAGTACTTC.